The T cell receptor (beta chain) under discussion was sequenced for a study of T cell changes during pregnancy in multiple sclerosis (dated by TCRdb to about 2019). Background on the whole study: In women with multiple sclerosis, the researchers looked at how the T cell repertoire shifted as pregnancy progressed.

A word on this clone: Its antigen is still unknown. The input lacks base qualities; no much larger clone sits a single base away.

Library preparation used the immunoSEQ multiplex PCR assay. TCRdb holds this immuneACCESS table with in-frame rearrangements only. Some clones are missing; in checked studies, unresolved V genes explain under half, and the rest has no known cause. Recorded for this sample are 40,000 to 60,000 clones; roughly 92% of them occurred a single time. The top ten hold approximately 0.61% of the sample. The CDR3 covers 16 residues, taking in both the cysteine and the phenylalanine. Only the CDR3 DNA is retained, 48 bases long and in frame from the first base. V has 2 bases trimmed and J has 2 bases trimmed; junction bases matching no gene number 3. CDR1 and CDR2 (MNHNY, SVGAGI) derive from the germline V gene (reference sequence).

This specimen consisted of CD4+ T cells from peripheral blood mononuclear cells, obtained in the third trimester of pregnancy. The chain employs TRBV6-6 and TRBJ2-6; 7 bases in between match TRBD1. The sequence came from a female donor with multiple sclerosis, enrolled in a pregnancy study. The DNA sequence reads TGTGCCAGCAGTTACCCGACAGGGCCTGGGGCCAACGTCCTGACTTTC. This sequence encodes CASSYPTGPGANVLTF.